One and the same sample provided the 2 T cell receptor beta chains below, sequenced in a study of blood T cell repertoires in COVID-19. Using immunoSEQ multiplex PCR, the repertoire was profiled, and TCRdb retains in-frame clones only, with some absent. Among around 260,000 clones listed, approximately 89% were seen once. Sequencing was done on a sample of peripheral blood. These receptors originate from a man in his forties who had recovered from COVID-19.

This chain links TRBV24-1 with TRBJ1-1; possible D gene TRBD1, 6 bases. V lost 3 bases, J lost 10 bases, and 11 bases lay in between. This CDR3 is 12 amino acids long. Germline V gene data show CDR1 as KGHDR and CDR2 as SFDVKD. CDR3 in amino acids: CATSDRRGLAFF. The CDR3 coding sequence is TGTGCCACCAGTGATCGCAGGGGTTTAGCTTTCTTT.

The chain uses TRBV11-3 and TRBJ2-4, with a possible D match to TRBD1 (6 bases). This CDR3 comprises 14 residues. Germline CDR1 reads SGHNT; CDR2 reads YENEEA. Between the trimmed V and J ends, which lost 5 bases and 9 bases, there was a span of 17 bases. The CDR3 here is CASSNPTGWIIQYF. CDR3 sequence (DNA): TGTGCCAGCAGCAACCCAACAGGGTGGATCATTCAGTACTTC.